The rows below give T cell receptor beta chains drawn from one sample of a study of T cell changes during pregnancy in multiple sclerosis. Repertoires were generated with immunoSEQ multiplex PCR, while TCRdb's copy carries only in-frame clones and drops some. In the table there are around 40,000 clones, 85% to 90% of which are singletons. The sequences come from CD4+ T cells from peripheral blood mononuclear cells, collected in the first trimester of pregnancy. These receptor sequences come from a female donor with multiple sclerosis, enrolled in a pregnancy study. Each CDR3 is given with its conserved first and last residue. D genes are given only for firm matches. Only some rows state a clone size, as once, few, many or a class for expanded clones.

TGTGCCAGTACAGGCAGCAGCAATCAGCCCCAGCATTTT | CASTGSSNQPQHF | . | TRBJ1-5 | . | TRBV19
TGCAGCGCCATGCCCAGGGACACTGAAGCTTTCTTT | CSAMPRDTEAFF | . | TRBJ1-1 | . | TRBV29-1
TGTGCCAGCAGCTTGACAGGGGATGTCACCGGGGAGCTGTTTTTT | CASSLTGDVTGELFF | TRBD1 | TRBJ2-2 | . | TRBV7-2
TGTGCCAGCAGTTTCCCCGGGACAGCTAATGAAAAACTGTTTTTT | CASSFPGTANEKLFF | TRBD1 | TRBJ1-4 | . | TRBV28
TGTGCCATCAAGGCGGGTGGGGCCTACAATGAGCAGTTCTTC | CAIKAGGAYNEQFF | . | TRBJ2-1 | . | TRBV10-3
TGTGCCAGCAGCCCCGAGGACAGTTCCGATCTATATGGCTACACCTTC | CASSPEDSSDLYGYTF | . | TRBJ1-2 | . | TRBV4-2
TGTGCCAGCAGCTTGGCGGATAGCGGGAGCCAAGAGACCCAGTACTTC | CASSLADSGSQETQYF | TRBD2 | TRBJ2-5 | . | TRBV5-4
TGTGCCCCCCAGACAGCCGTGCCTGGGACCCAGTACTTC | CAPQTAVPGTQYF | . | TRBJ2-5 | . | TRBV21-1
TGCAGCGCCGCCGGACAGGGGAATACTGAAGCTTTCTTT | CSAAGQGNTEAFF | TRBD1 | TRBJ1-1 | . | TRBV29-1
TGTGCCGCCGCAGCGGAGGGCGGCTACACCTTC | CAAAAEGGYTF | . | TRBJ1-2 | . | TRBV25-1
TGTGCCAGCAGCCCCCCGGGAGGGGTGGGCACTGAAGCTTTCTTT | CASSPPGGVGTEAFF | . | TRBJ1-1 | few | TRBV5-4
TGCAGCTCGGGGACAGGGCTGGCCGAGCAGTACTTC | CSSGTGLAEQYF | TRBD1 | TRBJ2-7 | . | TRBV29-1
TGTGCCAGCAGTCCTCCGGACAGGGGCAACGAGCAGTACTTC | CASSPPDRGNEQYF | TRBD1 | TRBJ2-7 | . | TRBV28
TGTGCCAGCAGCCTTGGACAGGCCTTTCGAGAGCAGTACTTC | CASSLGQAFREQYF | TRBD1 | TRBJ2-7 | once | TRBV5-6
TGTGCCAGCAGTAGAACCGGGACAGGGGGGGAAAAACTGTTTTTT | CASSRTGTGGEKLFF | TRBD1 | TRBJ1-4 | . | TRBV6-1
TGTGCCAGCAGCTCACCGGGACTAGCGTCCTACGAGCAGTACTTC | CASSSPGLASYEQYF | TRBD2 | TRBJ2-7 | . | TRBV7-2
TGTGCCAGCTCACCACCCCTTTTGCCAGGAAACAATGAGCAGTTCTTC | CASSPPLLPGNNEQFF | . | TRBJ2-1 | . | TRBV18
TGTGCCAGCACCGTAAGGACACCAAGCTCCTACAATGAGCAGTTCTTC | CASTVRTPSSYNEQFF | . | TRBJ2-1 | . | TRBV7-9
TGTGCCAGCAGCCAGGGACAGGGTGGTGAAAAACTGTTTTTT | CASSQGQGGEKLFF | TRBD1 | TRBJ1-4 | once | TRBV5-4
TGTGCCAGCAGCTTGGCCAGAGACAGGGGAAAGTGGGACAATCAGCCCCAGCATTTT | CASSLARDRGKWDNQPQHF | TRBD1 | TRBJ1-5 | once | TRBV5-6
TGTGCCAGTACAGGGGGGCGGTGGAACACTGAAGCTTTCTTT | CASTGGRWNTEAFF | TRBD1 | TRBJ1-1 | many | TRBV6-6
TGTGCCAGCGGCCTTGGTAGCACAGATACGCAGTATTTT | CASGLGSTDTQYF | . | TRBJ2-3 | . | TRBV25-1
TGTGCCAGCAGCTTGCGGGGGCCGACGAACACCGGGGAGCTGTTTTTT | CASSLRGPTNTGELFF | . | TRBJ2-2 | . | TRBV11-2
TGCGCCAGCAGCCCCAGGACAGGGGGCTCCACCGGGGAGCTGTTTTTT | CASSPRTGGSTGELFF | TRBD1 | TRBJ2-2 | . | TRBV5-1
TGTGCCAGTAGTGCCGGGACAGACTTTGGCACTGAAGCTTTCTTT | CASSAGTDFGTEAFF | TRBD1 | TRBJ1-1 | . | TRBV19
TGTGCCAGCAGCCGGGGGAATCAGCCCCAGCATTTT | CASSRGNQPQHF | . | TRBJ1-5 | . | TRBV7-2
TGTGCCAGCCTAGCGGGAACATTCCACGAGCAGTACTTC | CASLAGTFHEQYF | TRBD2 | TRBJ2-7 | once | TRBV6-1
TGCGCCAGCAGCCCCCTCGGACAGGGGGCGAACACCGGGGAGCTGTTTTTT | CASSPLGQGANTGELFF | TRBD1 | TRBJ2-2 | . | TRBV4-1
TGTGCCAGTGTGGCGGGACAGGCGGTAAATCAGCCCCAGCATTTT | CASVAGQAVNQPQHF | TRBD1 | TRBJ1-5 | few | TRBV19
TGCGCCAGCAGCCGGACAGGGAATGCTGAAGCTTTCTTT | CASSRTGNAEAFF | TRBD1 | TRBJ1-1 | . | TRBV5-1
TGTGCCTGGAGTCCCCGGGACAGGGGGACTTACGAGCAGTACTTC | CAWSPRDRGTYEQYF | TRBD1 | TRBJ2-7 | . | TRBV30
TGTGCCAGCAGCCCGAAATGGCCCGCGCCGGCCCCTCAGGGCAGCGACGAGCAGTACTTC | CASSPKWPAPAPQGSDEQYF | . | TRBJ2-7 | . | TRBV7-6
TGTGCCAGCAGCTACGTACAGGGGGGGACGGGGGAGACCCAGTACTTC | CASSYVQGGTGETQYF | . | TRBJ2-5 | . | TRBV6-5
TGTGCCAGCAGTACCCGACTAGCGGGAGTGAAAACCGGGGAGCTGTTTTTT | CASSTRLAGVKTGELFF | TRBD2 | TRBJ2-2 | . | TRBV28
TGTGCCAGCGGGGGGGGGCAGACGTCGAACTATGGCTACACCTTC | CASGGGQTSNYGYTF | . | TRBJ1-2 | . | TRBV27
TGTGCCAGCTCACCCCCTATAAGCGGACAGGGCGGCTACGAGCAGTACTTC | CASSPPISGQGGYEQYF | TRBD1 | TRBJ2-7 | . | TRBV18
TGTGCCATCAGCGCCTACCCAAATCAGCCCCAGCATTTT | CAISAYPNQPQHF | . | TRBJ1-5 | . | TRBV10-3
TGCGCCAGCAGCCCTGCTAGCTCCCTCGAACGGTACTTC | CASSPASSLERYF | . | TRBJ2-7 | . | TRBV4-1
TGTGCCATCAGTGAACGGGTCATCCAGTACTTC | CAISERVIQYF | . | TRBJ2-7 | . | TRBV10-3
TGTGCCACCAGCAGAGGAGGAGGAGACTATGGCTACACCTTC | CATSRGGGDYGYTF | . | TRBJ1-2 | . | TRBV15
TGTGCCAGCAGCTTAACTAGCGGGTGGGAGACCCAGTACTTC | CASSLTSGWETQYF | TRBD2 | TRBJ2-5 | . | TRBV5-5
TGCGCCAGCAGCCGACAACAGGGGGCAGGCTATGGCTACACCTTC | CASSRQQGAGYGYTF | TRBD1 | TRBJ1-2 | . | TRBV4-1
TGTGCCAGCAGCCCTCGGACAGGATCCTACACTGAAGCTTTCTTT | CASSPRTGSYTEAFF | TRBD1 | TRBJ1-1 | . | TRBV13
TGTGCCAGCACCTTCGTAGCGGGAGGTTTCGACAATGAGCAGTTCTTC | CASTFVAGGFDNEQFF | TRBD2 | TRBJ2-1 | . | TRBV5-4
TGTGCCAGCAGCCAAACAGGGTTGGGAGAGACCCAGTACTTC | CASSQTGLGETQYF | . | TRBJ2-5 | . | TRBV11-1
TGTGCCAGTAGTATGGTTTCAGGTCGAACAGGGGCCTACGAGCAGTACTTC | CASSMVSGRTGAYEQYF | TRBD1 | TRBJ2-7 | . | TRBV19
TGTGCCAGCAGCAAAGGAACAGCCGGGGAGCTGTTTTTT | CASSKGTAGELFF | . | TRBJ2-2 | . | TRBV5-4
TGTGCCAGCAGCCCTTCGACTAGCGGGAGCAAATATGAGCAGTTCTTC | CASSPSTSGSKYEQFF | TRBD2 | TRBJ2-1 | . | TRBV9
TGTGCCAGTAACAACCTCTTAAGTGCTCAGCCCCAGCATTTT | CASNNLLSAQPQHF | . | TRBJ1-5 | . | TRBV19
TGTGCCAGCAGCTTAGCGCGACTAGACGAGCAGTACTTC | CASSLARLDEQYF | . | TRBJ2-7 | . | TRBV7-9
TGTGCCAGCGGAATCCGGGGAAACAATGAGCAGTTCTTC | CASGIRGNNEQFF | . | TRBJ2-1 | . | TRBV7-9
TGTGCCAGCAGCTACGACAGGGGGAGCAATCAGCCCCAGCATTTT | CASSYDRGSNQPQHF | TRBD1 | TRBJ1-5 | . | TRBV7-2
TGTGCCAGCAGTGAACTCCCTAGCGGGATTTCGGGGGGGTTCTTC | CASSELPSGISGGFF | TRBD2 | TRBJ2-1 | . | TRBV6-1
TGTGCCAGCAGTTTCACAGGGGTCGGTGGCTACACCTTC | CASSFTGVGGYTF | TRBD1 | TRBJ1-2 | . | TRBV27
TGCGCCAGCAGCTTGGCCGGGGGGGCAGGGACTGAAGCTTTCTTT | CASSLAGGAGTEAFF | . | TRBJ1-1 | . | TRBV5-1
TGCAGCGCCCTGGGGGACTCGTGGGTGCAGTTCTTC | CSALGDSWVQFF | . | TRBJ2-1 | . | TRBV29-1
TGTGCCAGCAGCTTAGTCCTAGCGGGAGGGAGACATGAGCAGTTCTTC | CASSLVLAGGRHEQFF | TRBD2 | TRBJ2-1 | . | TRBV11-2
TGTGCCAGCAGTTACTCGCCGGACAGGGCCCTTTGGGGCTACACCTTC | CASSYSPDRALWGYTF | TRBD1 | TRBJ1-2 | . | TRBV6-5
TGTGCCATCGGTGCCACAGGGGATCACACCATATATTTT | CAIGATGDHTIYF | TRBD1 | TRBJ1-3 | . | TRBV10-3
TGTGCCAGCAGTTACCGGGGGACAGGGATTTACGAGCAGTACTTC | CASSYRGTGIYEQYF | TRBD1 | TRBJ2-7 | . | TRBV6-5